This T cell receptor beta chain is drawn from a study of cytomegalovirus exposure and HLA in healthy donors. Germline V gene sequence: CDR1 MNHEY, CDR2 SVGAGI. The CDR3 sequence is 15 residues long. With V trimmed by 5 bases and J by 4 bases, 8 bases remained unmatched. PCR was performed using 60 Vbeta and 13 Jbeta primers. The assay was immunoSEQ multiplex PCR, and TCRdb's table has in-frame clones only and misses some. The sample has 250,000 to 350,000 clones, 86% seen once. Study-wide points: A later analysis found that most CMV-associated TCR beta chains appeared HLA-restricted. Donors were assumed by presence/absence analyses to have roughly uniform sequencing depth. A previous analysis found most TCR beta V segments productive roughly 87% or roughly 30% of the time.

This clone was seen more than once but under ten times. Its antigen is unknown. This receptor was taken from a man aged 40-55 years in good health and CMV-seropositive. The chain links TRBV6-5 to TRBJ1-5, with TRBD1 matching over 7 bases. The source material was PBMCs. This chain's CDR3 is CASSPRQGMNQPQHF. CDR3 DNA: TGTGCCAGCAGTCCTCGACAGGGAATGAATCAGCCCCAGCATTTT.